This is a list of T cell receptor beta chains from one sample in a study of cytomegalovirus exposure and HLA in healthy donors. Data came from immunoSEQ multiplex PCR; TCRdb stores just in-frame clones and leaves some out. The sample contains about 100,000 clones, over 9% of which appear only once. The sample comprised PBMCs. The source of these receptors is a man aged 40-55 years in good health and CMV-seropositive. Both conserved end residues are part of each CDR3. D genes are given only for firm matches. Not every row has a clone size; where given, it reads once, few, many or a size class.

TGTGCCAGCAGCTCAAGGGACAGGGCAGGAGGGACTGAAGCTTTCTTT | CASSSRDRAGGTEAFF | TRBD1 | TRBJ1-1 | TRBV5-5 | few
TGTGCCAGCAGGGCAGGACAGGGCCCGGTAGGCTACACCTTC | CASRAGQGPVGYTF | TRBD1 | TRBJ1-2 | TRBV5-4 | few
TGTGCCAGCAGTTACTCCGGGACAGTTGCTGGAAACACCATATATTTT | CASSYSGTVAGNTIYF | TRBD1 | TRBJ1-3 | TRBV6-5 | NA
TGTGCCAGCAGCCTCCGCGGGAAAAGCTACGAGCAGTACTTC | CASSLRGKSYEQYF | NA | TRBJ2-7 | TRBV7-9 | few
TGTGCCAGCAGCTTAGTCGCCAGCTACGAGCAGTACTTC | CASSLVASYEQYF | NA | TRBJ2-7 | TRBV7-9 | NA
TGTGCCAGCAGTGAAGCCTTTACATCTCGGACAGCCACCTACTACGAGCAGTACTTC | CASSEAFTSRTATYYEQYF | NA | TRBJ2-7 | TRBV6-1 | NA
TGTGCCAGCAGATCCGCTGCCAGGGGACTATCGCAGTATTTT | CASRSAARGLSQYF | NA | TRBJ2-3 | TRBV6-1 | NA
TGTGCCAGCAGCTTGCGACTAGCGGGAGGTTACGAGCAGTACTTC | CASSLRLAGGYEQYF | TRBD2 | TRBJ2-7 | TRBV5-6 | NA
TGTGCCAGCAGCATGGGACTAGCGGGTTCCTACGAGCAGTACTTC | CASSMGLAGSYEQYF | TRBD2 | TRBJ2-7 | TRBV6-5 | few
TGTGCCAGCAGACCCCGGGACAGGGGCATTCATGGCTACACCTTC | CASRPRDRGIHGYTF | TRBD1 | TRBJ1-2 | TRBV6-5 | NA
TGTGCCAGCAGCGTTCTTTCGGGGAGAGGAGACAATGAGCAGTTCTTC | CASSVLSGRGDNEQFF | NA | TRBJ2-1 | TRBV9 | NA
TGTGCCAGCAGTGGTCGGGACAGGGGAGGTGGACGGAGTTTGGAGACCCAGTACTTC | CASSGRDRGGGRSLETQYF | TRBD1 | TRBJ2-5 | TRBV6-1 | NA
TGTGCCAGCAGCTACACTAGCGGCATGGCCGCCGGGGAGCTGTTTTTT | CASSYTSGMAAGELFF | TRBD2 | TRBJ2-2 | TRBV7-8 | few
TGTGCCACAGCCTCCGGCGGACTCTCCTACGAGCAGTACTTC | CATASGGLSYEQYF | NA | TRBJ2-7 | TRBV6-5 | few
TGTGCCAGCAGAGGCGAACAGGGCTACGAGCAGTACTTC | CASRGEQGYEQYF | NA | TRBJ2-7 | TRBV5-5 | few
TGCGCCAGCAGCCTATCTTCAGGGGGCAATAGCTATGGCTACACCTTC | CASSLSSGGNSYGYTF | TRBD1 | TRBJ1-2 | TRBV4-1 | few
TGTGCCAGCAGCTTGACTAGCGGGAGCTCCTACGAGCAGTACTTC | CASSLTSGSSYEQYF | TRBD2 | TRBJ2-7 | TRBV5-4 | few
TGTGCCATCATGGGAGATAACACCGGGGAGCTGTTTTTT | CAIMGDNTGELFF | NA | TRBJ2-2 | TRBV10-3 | NA
TGTGCCAGCTTCTGGACAGATGGGGCTATGAGAGGCTATGGCTACACCTTC | CASFWTDGAMRGYGYTF | NA | TRBJ1-2 | TRBV28 | few
TGTGCCAGCAGCGCAGGGGTAAACAATCAGCCCCAGCATTTT | CASSAGVNNQPQHF | NA | TRBJ1-5 | TRBV7-2 | NA
TGTGCCAGCAGCCTACAGGGGGCTAGTCTTCGCGGCTACACCTTC | CASSLQGASLRGYTF | TRBD1 | TRBJ1-2 | TRBV5-4 | few
TGTGCCACCAGCAGAGAACCCTCATTGGGCGAGACCCAGTACTTC | CATSREPSLGETQYF | NA | TRBJ2-5 | TRBV15 | few
TGCGCCAGCAGCTTCGGGGAGAGCCAAGAGACCCAGTACTTC | CASSFGESQETQYF | NA | TRBJ2-5 | TRBV5-1 | NA
TGTGCCAGCAGCCCTATTGTAGCGGGAGAACACACCGGGGAGCTGTTTTTT | CASSPIVAGEHTGELFF | TRBD2 | TRBJ2-2 | TRBV7-2 | NA
TGCGCCAGCAGCTTCCGGGGTTCTGAAGCTTTCTTT | CASSFRGSEAFF | NA | TRBJ1-1 | TRBV5-1 | few
TGTGCCAGCAGCTCCGGGGGACTAGCAACAGATACGCAGTATTTT | CASSSGGLATDTQYF | TRBD2 | TRBJ2-3 | TRBV11-2 | few
TGTGCCTGGAACAGGGTCGGTGATCAGCCCCAGCATTTT | CAWNRVGDQPQHF | NA | TRBJ1-5 | TRBV30 | NA
TGTGCCAGCAGCTTAGGGGCAGGGCTCCAAGAGACCCAGTACTTC | CASSLGAGLQETQYF | NA | TRBJ2-5 | TRBV5-4 | few
TGTGCCAGCAGTCCCAGCGGGACCCAGTACTTC | CASSPSGTQYF | NA | TRBJ2-5 | TRBV6-6 | few
TGTGCCAGCAGCAGTGGTGGCCGATTGAACACTGAAGCTTTCTTT | CASSSGGRLNTEAFF | NA | TRBJ1-1 | TRBV5-6 | NA
TGTGCCAGCAGTTCCCCGGGACAGTTTAATTCACCCCTCCACTTT | CASSSPGQFNSPLHF | TRBD1 | TRBJ1-6 | TRBV6-5 | few
TGTGCCAGCAGTATTAGCGGGTCCTCCTACAATGAGCAGTTCTTC | CASSISGSSYNEQFF | TRBD2 | TRBJ2-1 | TRBV2 | NA
TGTGCCAGCAGTTTGGGTGGGGCCAATCAGCCCCAGCATTTT | CASSLGGANQPQHF | NA | TRBJ1-5 | TRBV27 | few
TGTGCCAGCAGTGAAGCGAGGGACTTCTACAATGAGCAGTTCTTC | CASSEARDFYNEQFF | NA | TRBJ2-1 | TRBV6-1 | NA
TGTGCCAGCAGCCAAGCGACTAGCGGGAGCCACGAGCAGTACTTC | CASSQATSGSHEQYF | TRBD2 | TRBJ2-7 | TRBV4-2 | NA
TGTGCCAGCAGCTTCCCGGGACTAGCGGGAGCCGACGAGCAGTACTTC | CASSFPGLAGADEQYF | TRBD2 | TRBJ2-7 | TRBV7-9 | NA
TGTGCCAGCAGCCTAGGGCAGGGAAGGACTGAAGCTTTCTTT | CASSLGQGRTEAFF | NA | TRBJ1-1 | TRBV6-6 | few
TGTGCCAGCAGAAGCAAGGGGGATACTGAAGCTTTCTTT | CASRSKGDTEAFF | NA | TRBJ1-1 | TRBV6-5 | NA
TGTGCCAGCAGCTCGAACAGGGGGCCGGGTCAGCCCCAGCATTTT | CASSSNRGPGQPQHF | TRBD1 | TRBJ1-5 | TRBV6-5 | NA
TGTGCCAGCAGCAACGGACTAGCGGAAGAGACCCAGTACTTC | CASSNGLAEETQYF | TRBD2 | TRBJ2-5 | TRBV5-8 | once
TGTGCCAGCAGTTTATCACCTCGGACTAGTCGGTCCTACGAGCAGTACTTC | CASSLSPRTSRSYEQYF | TRBD2 | TRBJ2-7 | TRBV27 | NA
TGTGCCAGCAGCTTAGAACTAGGGGAGCTGTTTTTT | CASSLELGELFF | NA | TRBJ2-2 | TRBV7-2 | NA
TGTGCCAGCAGTTTAAATGGACAGGGAATAATGAACACTGAAGCTTTCTTT | CASSLNGQGIMNTEAFF | TRBD1 | TRBJ1-1 | TRBV27 | NA
TGTGCCAGCAGCATAGCGGGAGGGCCTTATGAGCAGTTCTTC | CASSIAGGPYEQFF | TRBD2 | TRBJ2-1 | TRBV7-2 | few
TGTGCCAGCAGCTCCACAGGAAACTATGGCTACACCTTC | CASSSTGNYGYTF | NA | TRBJ1-2 | TRBV5-6 | NA